Each of the 10 T cell receptor beta chains below was sequenced from the same sample in a study of early T cells in non-severe SARS-CoV-2 infection. TCRdb re-derived calls from the 5' RACE reads in MiXCR, one entry per CDR3 protein. Among tens of thousands of distinct CDR3 sequences listed, approximately 5.2% were seen once. Sequenced input: whole blood. The source of these receptors is an adult who was a healthcare worker with PCR-confirmed SARS-CoV-2 infection or an uninfected control (not recorded which).

This clonotype was counted at least ten times. In DNA, the CDR3 is TGTGCCAGCAGCCAACTATACGAGACCCAGTACTTC. Residues: CASSQLYETQYF. The rearrangement joins TRBV11-2 to TRBJ2-5; D not certain. The germline V gene has CDR1 SGHAT and CDR2 FQNNGV. V lost 5 bases and J lost 5, with 9 bases in between. There are 12 residues in the CDR3.

This clonotype was picked up many times. The gene calls are TRBV29-1 and TRBJ2-1; 8 positions agree with TRBD1. CDR1 and CDR2 from the germline V gene are SQVTM and ANQGSEA. J gave up 9 bases and V 2 bases, and 12 bases lay outside the gene matches. The length of the CDR3 is 15 residues. The CDR3 protein is CSVEKWGQDLGEQFF. Here the CDR3 DNA reads TGCAGCGTTGAAAAATGGGGACAGGACTTGGGTGAGCAGTTCTTC.

The chain links TRBV6-5 to TRBJ1-2; no clear D. The germline V gene has CDR1 MNHEY and CDR2 SVGAGI. V shed 6 bases and J shed 8 bases, with 19 bases lying between them. CDR3 length: 14 residues. The CDR3 here is CASSLDGTPRGYTF. The CDR3 DNA reads as TGTGCCAGCAGCCTGGACGGAACTCCTAGAGGCTACACCTTC.

This clonotype was seen repeatedly, ten times or more. The rearrangement joins TRBV5-1 to TRBJ2-7, with 8 bases aligning to TRBD1. This CDR3 contains 14 residues. Trimming took 4 bases from V and 0 from J; bases not matched to a gene: 3. Germline V gene data show CDR1 as SGHRS and CDR2 as YFSETQ. The CDR3: CASSDGTGSYEQYF. In DNA form, the CDR3 reads TGCGCCAGCAGCGACGGGACAGGCTCCTACGAGCAGTACTTC.

This clonotype was picked up many times. The chain has TRBV7-2 and TRBJ2-5; D not certain. This CDR3 is 13 amino acids long. Germline V CDR1 and CDR2: SGHTA, FQGNSA. The ends were cut back, 2 bases at V and 2 bases at J, with 6 bases in the middle. The CDR3 region has the DNA TGTGCCAGCAGCTTAAACTTACAAGAGACCCAGTACTTC. This gives the protein CASSLNLQETQYF.

This clonotype appeared many times. This CDR3 is CASSVEGANGELFF. The CDR3 nucleotides read TGTGCCAGCAGCGTGGAGGGGGCCAACGGGGAGCTGTTTTTT. The rearrangement joins TRBV9 to TRBJ2-2, with D tentatively TRBD1 (7 bases). Germline lookup yields CDR1 SGDLS and CDR2 YYNGEE. The germline V and J ends were trimmed by 2 bases and 7 bases, with 12 bases remaining between them. The CDR3 length is 14 residues.

The CDR3 region has the DNA TGTGCCAGCAGGGACAGGGAGGGGAGTGGGAAAAACATTCAGTACTTC. It codes for CASRDREGSGKNIQYF. The rearrangement joins TRBV5-4 to TRBJ2-4; tentative D call: TRBD1 (8 bases). V was trimmed by 5 bases and J by 4 bases, leaving 19 bases between them. This CDR3 region has 16 residues. Germline V gene sequence: CDR1 SGHNT, CDR2 YYREEE (reference sequence).

By sample fraction, this clonotype is medium-sized. V usage is TRBV6-4 and J usage is TRBJ2-3; weak D call: TRBD1 (6 bases). Germline lookup yields CDR1 MRHNA and CDR2 SNTAGT. Trimming removed 6 bases at V and 2 bases at J, with 9 bases between. The CDR3 contains 13 residues. CDR3 protein: CASSEGDTDTQYF. In DNA, the CDR3 is TGTGCCAGCAGCGAGGGGGACACAGATACGCAGTATTTT.

This clonotype showed up many times. The chain combines TRBV5-5 with TRBJ1-5; D might be TRBD1 (5 bases). Germline-derived CDR1 and CDR2 are SGHKS and YYEKEE (reference sequence). The CDR3 sequence is 17 residues long. Trimming cost V 3 bases and J 2 bases, with 18 bases left between them. This chain's CDR3 is CASSYIVSGVGNQPQHF. The CDR3, as DNA: TGTGCCAGCAGCTATATAGTTTCGGGGGTCGGCAATCAGCCCCAGCATTTT.

This clonotype was seen at least ten times. As DNA, the CDR3 is TGCAGCGTCCTCAAGCTAAAAGATATTGCCTACGAGCAGTACTTC. Translation gives CSVLKLKDIAYEQYF. V is TRBV29-1 and J is TRBJ2-7; D gene unclear. The CDR3 is 15 residues long. Between the trimmed V and J ends, which lost 6 bases and 2 bases, there was a span of 20 bases. In germline, CDR1 is SQVTM, CDR2 ANQGSEA.